This TCR beta chain originates from a study of blood T cell repertoires in COVID-19. As for the study in general: COVID-19 samples collected from the United States, Italy and Spain covered acute and convalescent phases.

V lost 3 bases, J lost 3 bases, and 6 bases stayed unmatched. The germline CDR1 and CDR2 sequences are GTSNPN and SVGIG (reference sequence). The CDR3 has 14 amino acids. This clone was found a few times. The method was immunoSEQ multiplex PCR; TCRdb's version includes in-frame clones alone and lacks a portion of them. The sample shows roughly 51,000 clones, about 89% of them seen only once. The TCR comes from a woman aged 55-75 years with active or convalescent COVID-19. Specimen: peripheral blood. V and J are TRBV30 and TRBJ1-2, with 8 bases fitting TRBD1. The CDR3 loop is CAWRRTGFDYGYTF. The CDR3 coding sequence is TGTGCCTGGAGGAGGACAGGGTTTGACTATGGCTACACCTTC.